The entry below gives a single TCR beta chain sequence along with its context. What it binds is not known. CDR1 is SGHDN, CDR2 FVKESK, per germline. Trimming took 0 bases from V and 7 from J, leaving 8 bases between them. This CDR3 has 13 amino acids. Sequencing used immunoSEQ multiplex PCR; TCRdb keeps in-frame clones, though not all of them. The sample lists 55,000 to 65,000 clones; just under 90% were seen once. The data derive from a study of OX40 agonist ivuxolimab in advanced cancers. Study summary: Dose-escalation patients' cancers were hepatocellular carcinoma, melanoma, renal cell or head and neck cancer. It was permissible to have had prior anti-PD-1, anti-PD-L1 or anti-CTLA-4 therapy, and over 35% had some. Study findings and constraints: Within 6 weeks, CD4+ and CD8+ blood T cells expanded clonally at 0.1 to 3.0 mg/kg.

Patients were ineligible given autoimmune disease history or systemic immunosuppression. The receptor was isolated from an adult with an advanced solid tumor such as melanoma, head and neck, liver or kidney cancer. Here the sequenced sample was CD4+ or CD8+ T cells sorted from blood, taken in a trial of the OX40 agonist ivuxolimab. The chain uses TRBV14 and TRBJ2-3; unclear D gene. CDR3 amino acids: CASSQDTPNTQYF. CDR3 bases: TGTGCCAGCAGCCAAGATACCCCCAATACGCAGTATTTT.